This entry is about one T cell receptor (beta chain). The CDR3 runs 14 residues. The germline V gene has CDR1 SGHKS and CDR2 YYEKEE (reference sequence). The V end lost 0 bases, the J end lost 1 base, and 8 bases lay between the germline ends. This sample stems from a study of cytomegalovirus exposure and HLA in healthy donors. Primers for the PCR totalled 60 Vbeta and 13 Jbeta. TCRdb keeps only in-frame clones here, not all; method: immunoSEQ multiplex PCR. In the table there are about 120,000 clones, about 78% of which are singletons. The chain uses TRBV5-5 and TRBJ2-7; D remains ambiguous. This clonotype was obtained from a young man in good health and CMV-seronegative. Sequencing used PBMCs. In DNA form, the CDR3 reads TGTGCCAGCAGCTTGGTGAGTAATTCCTACGAGCAGTACTTC. Amino acids: CASSLVSNSYEQYF.